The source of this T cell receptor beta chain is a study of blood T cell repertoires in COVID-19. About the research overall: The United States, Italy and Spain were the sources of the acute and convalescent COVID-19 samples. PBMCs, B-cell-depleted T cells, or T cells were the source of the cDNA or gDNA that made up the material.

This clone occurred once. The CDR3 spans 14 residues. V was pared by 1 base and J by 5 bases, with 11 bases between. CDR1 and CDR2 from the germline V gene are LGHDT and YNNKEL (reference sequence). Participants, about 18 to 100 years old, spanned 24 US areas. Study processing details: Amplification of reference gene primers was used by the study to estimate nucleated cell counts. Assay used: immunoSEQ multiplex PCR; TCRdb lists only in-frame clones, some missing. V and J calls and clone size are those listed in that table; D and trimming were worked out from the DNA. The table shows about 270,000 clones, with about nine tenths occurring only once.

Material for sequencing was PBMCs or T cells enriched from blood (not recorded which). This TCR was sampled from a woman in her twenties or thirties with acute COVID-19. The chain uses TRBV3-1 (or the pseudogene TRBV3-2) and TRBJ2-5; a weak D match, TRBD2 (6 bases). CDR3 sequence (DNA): TGTGCCAGCAGCCAAGGCGGGATTAGGGAGACCCAGTACTTC. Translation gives CASSQGGIRETQYF.